These 4 T cell receptor beta chains were sequenced from one sample in a study of cytomegalovirus exposure and HLA in healthy donors. PCR used 60 Vbeta primers and 13 Jbeta primers. Some clones are missing from TCRdb's copy, which holds only in-frame ones; the method was immunoSEQ multiplex PCR. This table has approximately 100,000 clones, 75% to 80% appearing once. Sequenced material: PBMCs. These receptors were taken from a man between 60 and 75 years old in good health and CMV-seropositive.

A note on this clone: The same CDR3 also results from other DNA sequences found in this sample. This rearrangement joins TRBV11-2 to TRBJ2-1; 13 bases are shared with TRBD2. The CDR3 length is 18 residues. From germline, CDR1 is SGHAT and CDR2 FQNNGV. V was clipped by 4 bases and J by 0 bases; unmatched bases: 6. Written as DNA, the CDR3 is TGTGCCAGCAGCTGGTGGACTAGCGGGGGAACCTCCTACAATGAGCAGTTCTTC. Translation gives CASSWWTSGGTSYNEQFF. The complete variable domain, with remaining parts taken from reference TRBV11-2 and TRBJ2-1, reads EAGVAQSPRYKIIEKRQSVAFWCNPISGHATLYWYQQILGQGPKLLIQFQNNGVVDDSQLPKDRFSAERLKGVDSTLKIQPAKLEDSAVYLCASSWWTSGGTSYNEQFFGPGTRLTVL.

The rearrangement uses TRBV5-6 and TRBJ1-1; the D is unclear. There are 15 residues in the CDR3. Trimming left V 2 bases short and J 1 base short, with 12 bases between. Looked up from germline, CDR1 is SGHDT and CDR2 is YYEEEE. The CDR3 DNA reads TGTGCCAGCAGCTTTGCGGGGAGGCCGAACACTGAAGCTTTCTTT. Translating gives CASSFAGRPNTEAFF.

The chain is built from TRBV5-4 and TRBJ2-5; TRBD2 matches at 12 bases. From germline, CDR1 is SGHNT and CDR2 YYREEE (reference sequence). CDR3 length equals 15 residues. The ends lost 1 base at V and 3 bases at J; junction bases unmatched: 1. The CDR3 coding sequence is TGTGCCAGCAGCTTGCGACTAGCGGGGGAAGAGACCCAGTACTTC. This codes for CASSLRLAGEETQYF.

The chain couples TRBV5-1 to TRBJ2-1; possible D gene TRBD2, 7 bases. Trimming removed 9 bases at V and 3 bases at J, with 19 bases between. The CDR3 runs 15 residues. Germline V gene data show CDR1 as SGHRS and CDR2 as YFSETQ. CDR3 loop: CATSPVGGGYNEQFF. In nucleotides, the CDR3 is TGCGCCACCTCCCCCGTAGGGGGGGGCTACAATGAGCAGTTCTTC.